A selection of T cell receptor beta chains follows, all from one sample in a study of control samples from healthy donors and cancer patients. Data came from immunoSEQ multiplex PCR; TCRdb stores just in-frame clones and leaves some out. The data show under 80,000 clones, about 95% seen once. The sample was blood. These receptors originate from a woman between 40 and 55 years old in good health. CDR3s include the opening cysteine and the closing phenylalanine or tryptophan. D genes are given only for firm matches.

CDR3 | DNA | D | J | V
CASSSTSGEQFF | TGTGCCAGCAGCTCGACTAGCGGAGAGCAGTTCTTC | TRBD2 | TRBJ2-1 | TRBV7-2
CASNRAHSPLHF | TGTGCCAGCAATCGCGCCCATTCACCCCTCCACTTT | . | TRBJ1-6 | TRBV28
CAWSEGIGSYEQYF | TGTGCCTGGAGTGAGGGGATTGGCTCCTACGAGCAGTACTTC | . | TRBJ2-7 | TRBV30
CASSQVDREIQYF | TGTGCCAGCAGCCAAGTCGATCGGGAAATTCAGTACTTC | . | TRBJ2-4 | TRBV3-1/TRBV3-2
CASSLAGGSYGNTIYF | TGCGCCAGCAGCTTGGCCGGGGGATCTTATGGAAACACCATATATTTT | . | TRBJ1-3 | TRBV5-1
CSVEPQGHNEQFF | TGCAGCGTTGAGCCCCAGGGCCACAATGAGCAGTTCTTC | . | TRBJ2-1 | TRBV29-1
CASSLPGNGYTF | TGTGCCAGCAGTTTACCAGGGAATGGCTACACCTTC | . | TRBJ1-2 | TRBV6-2/TRBV6-3
CASSPWEDSGRDTQYF | TGTGCCAGCAGCCCATGGGAGGATAGCGGGAGAGATACGCAGTATTTT | TRBD2 | TRBJ2-3 | TRBV11-2
CASSRTGTGQPQHF | TGTGCCAGCAGTCGAACAGGGACGGGTCAGCCCCAGCATTTT | . | TRBJ1-5 | TRBV7-9
CASSLGVGAYEQYF | TGTGCCAGCAGCTTAGGTGTCGGGGCCTACGAGCAGTACTTC | . | TRBJ2-7 | TRBV11-3
CASSVQGAEGTEAFF | TGCGCCAGCAGCGTACAGGGGGCGGAGGGCACTGAAGCTTTCTTT | TRBD1 | TRBJ1-1 | TRBV5-1
CASSQVKTGTEAFF | TGTGCCAGCAGCCAAGTTAAGACGGGCACTGAAGCTTTCTTT | . | TRBJ1-1 | TRBV14
CASSPRAGTKATYEQYF | TGTGCCAGCAGTCCGCGGGCGGGGACTAAAGCGACCTACGAGCAGTACTTC | TRBD2 | TRBJ2-7 | TRBV27
CASSLSDYGYTF | TGTGCCAGCAGTTTAAGTGACTATGGCTACACCTTC | . | TRBJ1-2 | TRBV28
CASSYTGRSNTGELFF | TGCGCCAGCAGTTACACAGGGAGGTCGAACACCGGGGAGCTGTTTTTT | . | TRBJ2-2 | TRBV23-1
CASSVGHRESPLHF | TGTGCCAGCAGCGTCGGACATAGGGAATCACCCCTCCACTTT | . | TRBJ1-6 | TRBV9
CASRSQGYGNTIYF | TGTGCCAGCAGATCCCAGGGCTACGGAAACACCATATATTTT | . | TRBJ1-3 | TRBV7-9